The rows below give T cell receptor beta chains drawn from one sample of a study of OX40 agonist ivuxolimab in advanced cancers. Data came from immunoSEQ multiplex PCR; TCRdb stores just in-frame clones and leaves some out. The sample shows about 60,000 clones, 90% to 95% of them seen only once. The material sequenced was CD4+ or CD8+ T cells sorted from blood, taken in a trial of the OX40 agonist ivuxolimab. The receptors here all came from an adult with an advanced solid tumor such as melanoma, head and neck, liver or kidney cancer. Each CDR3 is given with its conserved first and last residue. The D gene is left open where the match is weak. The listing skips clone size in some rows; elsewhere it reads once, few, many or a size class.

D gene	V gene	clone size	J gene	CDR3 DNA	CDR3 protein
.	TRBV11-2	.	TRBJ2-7	TGTGCCAGCAGCCCTAGGGCCGGGGACATCGACGAGCAGTACTTC	CASSPRAGDIDEQYF
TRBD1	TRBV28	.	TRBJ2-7	TGTGCCAGCAGTCCTCCGGACAGGAGCGAGCAGTACTTC	CASSPPDRSEQYF
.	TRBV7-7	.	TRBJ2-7	TGTGCTAGCAGCTTAGGCCGGGGCTACGAGCAGTACTTC	CASSLGRGYEQYF
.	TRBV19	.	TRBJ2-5	TGTGCCAGTAGTATTGATGGGACCGCTCAAGAGACCCAGTACTTC	CASSIDGTAQETQYF
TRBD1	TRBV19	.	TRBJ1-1	TGTGCCAGTTTCGGGACAGGGGGTCCCACTGAAGCTTTCTTT	CASFGTGGPTEAFF
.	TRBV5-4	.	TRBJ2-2	TGTGCCAGCAGCTTGGGTCAGGGGAACACCGGGGAGCTGTTTTTT	CASSLGQGNTGELFF
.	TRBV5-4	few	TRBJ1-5	TGTGCCAGCAGCTTGGCCGGGGTACCGGAGGCCCAGCATTTT	CASSLAGVPEAQHF
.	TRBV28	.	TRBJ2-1	TGTGCCAGCAGTTCGGACGGGCCCAATGAGCAGTTCTTC	CASSSDGPNEQFF
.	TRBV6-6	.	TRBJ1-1	TGTGCCAGCAGCACCCCACCGAACACTGAAGCTTTCTTT	CASSTPPNTEAFF
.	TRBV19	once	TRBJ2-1	TGTGCCAGTAGTATATGGGCGGAAAGCTCCTACAATGAGCAGTTCTTC	CASSIWAESSYNEQFF
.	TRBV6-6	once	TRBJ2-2	TGTGCCAGCAGTAAGGTCAAGAACACCGGGGAGCTGTTTTTT	CASSKVKNTGELFF
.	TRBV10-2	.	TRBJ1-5	TGCGCCCTAAACATAAAGGGGGGGCATAGCAATCAGCCCCAGCATTTT	CALNIKGGHSNQPQHF
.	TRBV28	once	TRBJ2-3	TGTGCCAGCAGTTTACCGTCCACAGATACGCAGTATTTT	CASSLPSTDTQYF
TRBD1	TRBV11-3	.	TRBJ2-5	TGTGCCAGCAGTCAGGGACAGGCGGAGACCCAGTACTTC	CASSQGQAETQYF
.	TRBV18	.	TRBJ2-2	TGTGCCAGCTCCCGGGAGACGGGGAACACCGGGGAGCTGTTTTTT	CASSRETGNTGELFF
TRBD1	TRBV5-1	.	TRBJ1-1	TGCGCCAGCAGCGTGACAGGGACCTCGAACACTGAAGCTTTCTTT	CASSVTGTSNTEAFF
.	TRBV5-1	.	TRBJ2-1	TGCGCCAGCAGCTTGGTGGGTGCAAATGAGCAGTTCTTC	CASSLVGANEQFF
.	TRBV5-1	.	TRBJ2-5	TGCGCCAGCAGCGGTTGGTCAGGGATGAGGCAAGAGACCCAGTACTTC	CASSGWSGMRQETQYF
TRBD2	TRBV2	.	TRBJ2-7	TGTGCTAGCAGTGGGGAGGGCGGCTACGAGCAGTACTTC	CASSGEGGYEQYF
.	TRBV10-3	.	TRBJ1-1	TGTGCCATCGGGAGACAGAACACTGAAGCTTTCTTT	CAIGRQNTEAFF
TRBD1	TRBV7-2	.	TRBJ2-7	TGTGCCAGCAGCCCCGACAGGGTCGAGCAGTACTTC	CASSPDRVEQYF
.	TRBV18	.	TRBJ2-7	TGTGCCAGCTCAGGCTACGACGGAATCCTCGAGCAGTACTTC	CASSGYDGILEQYF
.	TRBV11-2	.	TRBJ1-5	TGTGCCAGCAGCTACGGAAACGATCAGCCCCAGCATTTT	CASSYGNDQPQHF
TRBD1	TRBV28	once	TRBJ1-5	TGTGCCAGCAGTGGTCCCGGGACAGGGGGGAATAGGGATCAGCCCCAGCATTTT	CASSGPGTGGNRDQPQHF
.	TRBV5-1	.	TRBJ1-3	TGCGCCAGCAGCTTGGTTGGCTCTGGAAACACCATATATTTT	CASSLVGSGNTIYF
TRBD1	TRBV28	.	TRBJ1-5	TGTGCCAGCAGTTTAGGACAGGGGGGTAATCAGCCCCAGCATTTT	CASSLGQGGNQPQHF
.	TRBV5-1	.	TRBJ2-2	TGCGCCAGCAGCTTTACAGCGGCCGGCACCGGGGAGCTGTTTTTT	CASSFTAAGTGELFF
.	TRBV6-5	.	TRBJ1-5	TGTGCCAGCAGTCCACAAGTAAATCAGCCCCAGCATTTT	CASSPQVNQPQHF
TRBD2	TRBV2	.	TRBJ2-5	TGTGCCAGCAGTGCGTTAGCGGGAGAGGCAGGGACCCAGTACTTC	CASSALAGEAGTQYF
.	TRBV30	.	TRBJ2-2	TGTGCCTGGAGTGTGGAAGTAGTCGGGGAGCTGTTTTTT	CAWSVEVVGELFF